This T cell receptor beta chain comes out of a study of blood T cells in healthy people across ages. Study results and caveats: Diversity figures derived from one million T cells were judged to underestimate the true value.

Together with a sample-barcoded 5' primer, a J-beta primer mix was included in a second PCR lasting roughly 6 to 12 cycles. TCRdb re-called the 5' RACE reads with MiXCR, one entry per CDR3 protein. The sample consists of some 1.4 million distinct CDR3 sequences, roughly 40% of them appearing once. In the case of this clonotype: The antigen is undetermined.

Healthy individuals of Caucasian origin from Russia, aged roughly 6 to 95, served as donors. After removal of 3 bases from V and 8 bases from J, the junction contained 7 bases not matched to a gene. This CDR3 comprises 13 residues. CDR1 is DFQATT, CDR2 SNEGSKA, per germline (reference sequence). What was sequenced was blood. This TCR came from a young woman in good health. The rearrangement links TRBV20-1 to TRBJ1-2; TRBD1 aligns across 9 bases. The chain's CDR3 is CSARGTGLSGYTF. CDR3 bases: TGCAGTGCTAGGGGGACAGGGCTAAGCGGCTACACCTTC.